The entry below gives a single TCR beta chain sequence along with its context. The antigen is not known. Time point denoted: week 47, end of study. All doses held 300 ug of mutant IDH1 20-mer peptide, with topical imiquimod. Newly diagnosed WHO grade 3 or 4 IDH1-mutant, ATRX-lost astrocytomas were identified in the donors. Measured with immunoSEQ multiplex PCR; TCRdb has only the in-frame clones, and not every one. Of approximately 84,000 clones listed, approximately 75% are singletons. The data stem from a study of a mutant IDH1 vaccine in newly diagnosed glioma. Overall study: Most patients had radiochemotherapy with temozolomide before enrollment; others had one alone. General study findings and limits: Pseudoprogression apparently lacked any relation to changes in top peripheral T cell clonotypes.

This CDR3 contains 16 residues. V shed 2 bases and J 7 bases; nucleotides not matched to a gene: 7. CDR1 is SGHVS, CDR2 FNYEAQ, per germline. The chain employs TRBV7-6 and TRBJ2-1; 11 bases fit TRBD2. This TCR derives from a man in his forties with glioma. This material consisted of PBMCs, taken from a glioma patient whose treatment included an IDH1 peptide vaccine. CDR3 bases: TGTGCCAGCAGCTTACTAGCGGGGGGCCGTCGGAATGAGCAGTTCTTC. This codes for CASSLLAGGRRNEQFF.